These T cell receptor beta chains were read from a single sample in a study of blood T cell repertoires in COVID-19. Generated by immunoSEQ multiplex PCR, the TCRdb table keeps only in-frame clones and is missing some. The data hold about 150,000 clones, with approximately 80% observed a single time. Sequenced material: peripheral blood. The receptor source for this set is a woman in her sixties with COVID-19, enrolled during active disease. The CDR3 runs from the conserved cysteine through the conserved F or W. The D gene is left open where the match is weak. Only part of the rows carry a size: once, few, many, or a class if the clone is expanded.

V	J	size	D	CDR3	DNA
TRBV6-5	TRBJ1-1	.	.	CASNRGGDTEAFF	TGTGCCAGCAATCGGGGGGGGGACACTGAAGCTTTCTTT
TRBV18	TRBJ1-1	.	TRBD1	CASSPGQREAFF	TGTGCCAGCTCGCCGGGACAGCGTGAAGCTTTCTTT
TRBV6-5	TRBJ1-3	.	.	CASSRVGGNTIYF	TGTGCCAGCAGCAGGGTGGGAGGAAACACCATATATTTT
TRBV7-2	TRBJ2-1	few	.	CASSLVRVGNEQFF	TGTGCCAGCAGCTTAGTCAGGGTGGGCAATGAGCAGTTCTTC
TRBV25-1	TRBJ1-1	.	.	CASSGPQNWNTEAFF	TGTGCCAGCAGTGGGCCGCAGAATTGGAACACTGAAGCTTTCTTT
TRBV5-1	TRBJ2-3	.	TRBD2	CASSLASSGRAADTQYF	TGCGCCAGCAGCTTGGCCTCTAGCGGGAGGGCCGCAGATACGCAGTATTTT
TRBV30	TRBJ1-6	.	.	CAWSGIRNSPLHF	TGTGCCTGGAGTGGAATTCGGAATTCACCCCTCCACTTT
TRBV18	TRBJ1-1	.	.	CASSPNRANTEAFF	TGTGCCAGCTCACCCAACAGGGCGAACACTGAAGCTTTCTTT
TRBV5-1	TRBJ1-2	.	.	CASSPGHRNYGYTF	TGCGCCAGCAGCCCGGGACACCGTAACTATGGCTACACCTTC
TRBV7-2	TRBJ2-2	few	TRBD2	CASSLELAANTGELFF	TGTGCCAGCAGCTTAGAACTAGCGGCGAACACCGGGGAGCTGTTTTTT
TRBV5-6	TRBJ1-2	.	.	CASSLVGSGLNYGYTF	TGTGCCAGCAGCTTGGTAGGGTCAGGGTTGAACTATGGCTACACCTTC
TRBV6-6	TRBJ1-5	.	.	CASSYPDRRDQPQHF	TGTGCCAGCAGTTACCCGGACAGACGGGATCAGCCCCAGCATTTT
TRBV19	TRBJ1-1	.	TRBD1	CASSRTGNTEAFF	TGTGCCAGTTCCAGGACAGGGAACACTGAAGCTTTCTTT
TRBV5-1	TRBJ1-1	.	.	CASSLIGTTNTEAFF	TGCGCCAGCAGCCTCATCGGGACTACCAACACTGAAGCTTTCTTT
TRBV20-1	TRBJ1-1	.	.	CSAKLGTEAFF	TGCAGTGCTAAGCTTGGCACTGAAGCTTTCTTT
TRBV3-1/TRBV3-2	TRBJ1-1	.	.	CASSQDVGGAFF	TGTGCCAGCAGCCAAGATGTAGGCGGGGCTTTCTTT
TRBV5-5	TRBJ2-1	.	.	CASSLGRSSYNEQFF	TGTGCCAGCAGCTTGGGGCGGAGCTCCTACAATGAGCAGTTCTTC
TRBV6-4	TRBJ1-5	.	TRBD1	CARRDREGNQPQHF	TGTGCCAGGCGGGACAGGGAGGGCAATCAGCCCCAGCATTTT
TRBV28	TRBJ1-2	.	.	CASSVQGRYGYTF	TGTGCCAGCAGTGTCCAGGGCCGCTATGGCTACACCTTC
TRBV24-1	TRBJ1-1	few	.	CATSDSDRGNTEAFF	TGTGCCACCAGTGATTCCGACAGAGGGAACACTGAAGCTTTCTTT
TRBV6-5	TRBJ1-1	few	TRBD1	CASKTRGQGGTEAFF	TGTGCCAGCAAGACACGGGGACAGGGTGGTACTGAAGCTTTCTTT
TRBV19	TRBJ1-5	.	.	CASSIYWGQGNQPQHF	TGTGCCAGTAGTATATATTGGGGGCAGGGGAATCAGCCCCAGCATTTT
TRBV4-1	TRBJ1-4	.	.	CASSQGTEGNEKLFF	TGCGCCAGCAGCCAAGGAACAGAAGGTAATGAAAAACTGTTTTTT
TRBV19	TRBJ1-6	.	.	CASSYRSGPYNSPLHF	TGTGCCAGTAGTTACCGTTCAGGGCCCTATAATTCACCCCTCCACTTT
TRBV29-1	TRBJ1-5	few	.	CSVAPLPGQPQHF	TGCAGCGTTGCGCCGCTCCCGGGACAGCCCCAGCATTTT
TRBV6-4	TRBJ2-6	.	.	CASKIEAGANVLTF	TGTGCCAGCAAAATTGAGGCTGGGGCCAACGTCCTGACTTTC
TRBV28	TRBJ1-5	.	.	CASSLGVGNQPQHF	TGTGCCAGCAGTTTAGGAGTGGGCAATCAGCCCCAGCATTTT
TRBV3-1/TRBV3-2	TRBJ1-1	.	TRBD1	CASSPRTGRRTEAFF	TGTGCCAGCAGCCCGAGGACAGGGCGGAGGACTGAAGCTTTCTTT
TRBV11-2	TRBJ1-2	.	.	CASSLYPGNYGYTF	TGTGCCAGCAGCTTATACCCGGGAAACTATGGCTACACCTTC
TRBV19	TRBJ1-3	.	TRBD1	CASSSPGGRSGNTIYF	TGTGCCAGTAGTTCTCCAGGGGGAAGATCTGGAAACACCATATATTTT
TRBV29-1	TRBJ1-1	.	TRBD1	CSVLGQGALLIANTEAFF	TGCAGCGTTCTGGGACAGGGGGCTCTTCTTATTGCGAACACTGAAGCTTTCTTT
TRBV5-6	TRBJ1-2	.	TRBD1	CASSFGRGSYGYTF	TGTGCCAGCAGCTTCGGCAGGGGGAGCTATGGCTACACCTTC
TRBV5-1	TRBJ2-5	.	TRBD2	CASSLAMFLAGKETQYF	TGCGCCAGCAGCTTGGCCATGTTTCTAGCGGGAAAAGAGACCCAGTACTTC
TRBV6-5	TRBJ1-2	.	TRBD1	CASNPGGPYGYTF	TGTGCCAGCAACCCAGGGGGACCTTATGGCTACACCTTC
TRBV27	TRBJ2-5	.	TRBD2	CASSLRGGQETQYF	TGTGCCAGCAGTTTGAGGGGAGGGCAAGAGACCCAGTACTTC
TRBV7-9	TRBJ2-1	.	.	CASSLGRDEQFF	TGTGCCAGCAGCTTAGGGCGGGATGAGCAGTTCTTC